The clone carrying this TCR beta chain turned up a few times. These data come from a study of blood T cell repertoires in COVID-19. Study information: Italy, Spain and the United States were the sources of the convalescent and acute COVID-19 samples. The analysed material was cDNA or gDNA that came from T cells, B-cell-depleted T cells, or PBMCs.

Germline CDR1 is SNHLY and CDR2 is FYNNEI. Between the trimmed V and J ends, which lost 3 bases and 2 bases, there was a span of 19 bases. This CDR3 spans 17 amino acids. Authors' data handling: Amplification of reference gene primers was used by the study to estimate nucleated cell counts. Here immunoSEQ multiplex PCR was the method, and the copy in TCRdb shows in-frame clones only, minus some. That table furnishes V, J and clone size, whereas the DNA furnished D and trimming. Altogether roughly 250,000 clones are present, 87% being singletons, with the ten largest covering roughly 7%. The rearrangement links TRBV2 to TRBJ1-2; D remains unclear. Sequencing was performed on peripheral blood. This receptor was identified in a man aged 55 to 70 who had recovered from COVID-19. The CDR3 DNA reads as TGTGCCAGCAGTGATTCCGGGTTTTCCTCCAGAAACTATGGCTACACCTTC. Amino acids: CASSDSGFSSRNYGYTF.